This is a list of T cell receptor beta chains from one sample in a study of cytomegalovirus exposure and HLA in healthy donors. Clones were read by immunoSEQ multiplex PCR, and TCRdb kept only the in-frame ones, dropping some. The sample includes roughly 100,000 clones, roughly 79% seen only once; the top ten take about 5%. The sample consisted of PBMCs. The receptor source for this set is a woman between 35 and 50 years old in good health and CMV-seronegative. CDR3s include the opening cysteine and the closing phenylalanine or tryptophan. The order of the fields is CDR3 length, D gene, clone size, V gene, J gene, CDR3 DNA, CDR3 protein. D genes are given only for firm matches. Expanded clones get a size class; other rows say once, few or many, or leave the size out.

>16|-|-|TRBV9|TRBJ2-3
TGTGCCAGCAGTGAGGTGGAGGGGGGGCCCGCAGATACGCAGTATTTT
CASSEVEGGPADTQYF
>12|-|few|TRBV6-1|TRBJ1-2
TGTGCCAGCAGTGAGCGTTTATATGGCTACACCTTC
CASSERLYGYTF
>15|-|-|TRBV7-9|TRBJ2-7
TGTGCCAGCAGCTTAGCGCGGGGACAGATCTACGAGCAGTACTTC
CASSLARGQIYEQYF
>12|-|-|TRBV6-5|TRBJ1-2
TGTGCCAGCATCAGGGGCCACTATGGCTACACCTTC
CASIRGHYGYTF
>13|-|-|TRBV14|TRBJ2-1
TGTGCCAGCAGCCAAGAGGTGAGCGATGAGCAGTTCTTC
CASSQEVSDEQFF
>17|TRBD2|few|TRBV4-3|TRBJ2-3
TGCGCCAGCAGCCAAGAGCGGCCCCGGGAGGGCACAGATACGCAGTATTTT
CASSQERPREGTDTQYF
>14|-|-|TRBV7-9|TRBJ1-3
TGTGCCAGCAGCTTAGGTACAGGGAGAAACACCATATATTTT
CASSLGTGRNTIYF
>16|-|-|TRBV9|TRBJ1-4
TGTGCCAGCAGCGTAGGCCCAGGGTCAACTAATGAAAAACTGTTTTTT
CASSVGPGSTNEKLFF
>16|TRBD2|-|TRBV9|TRBJ2-7
TGTGCCAGCAGCCCCTCCGGGACTAGCGTTCCCTACGAGCAGTACTTC
CASSPSGTSVPYEQYF
>14|TRBD1|-|TRBV5-4|TRBJ2-7
TGTGCCAGCGCGCCGGACAGGGTGGTGTACGAGCAGTACTTC
CASAPDRVVYEQYF
>13|-|-|TRBV6-5|TRBJ2-5
TGTGCCAGCAGTTACTCGGGCGGGGAGACCCAGTACTTC
CASSYSGGETQYF
>15|-|-|TRBV10-3|TRBJ2-1
TGTGCCATCAGTGACTGGCGGAGCTCCTACAATGAGCAGTTCTTC
CAISDWRSSYNEQFF
>16|TRBD1|-|TRBV5-1|TRBJ1-4
TGCGCCAGCAGCCTAGGTGGACAGGGGATGGGAGAAAAACTGTTTTTT
CASSLGGQGMGEKLFF
>13|TRBD2|-|TRBV2|TRBJ2-1
TGTGCCAGCAGGGAACTAGCGGGGGGTGAGCAGTTCTTC
CASRELAGGEQFF
>12|-|-|TRBV30|TRBJ2-5
TGTGCCTGGAGTGTTATCCAAGAGACCCAGTACTTC
CAWSVIQETQYF
>12|-|-|TRBV7-9|TRBJ1-2
TGTGCCAGCAGCCCGAGGTACTATGGCTACACCTTC
CASSPRYYGYTF
>13|-|-|TRBV11-2|TRBJ2-1
TGTGCCAGCAGCTTAGCCCCAAACAATGAGCAGTTCTTC
CASSLAPNNEQFF
>15|TRBD1|-|TRBV29-1|TRBJ2-1
TGCAGCGTTGAATTTGGGACAGGGTATTACAATGAGCAGTTCTTC
CSVEFGTGYYNEQFF
>16|-|-|TRBV18|TRBJ2-7
TGTGCCAGCTCACCACCGTCGGCAGGGGATTACCCCGAGCAGTACTTC
CASSPPSAGDYPEQYF
>15|TRBD1|-|TRBV6-6|TRBJ2-1
TGTGCCAGCAGTCCCCAGGGACAGGGAGGAAATGAGCAGTTCTTC
CASSPQGQGGNEQFF
>16|TRBD2|-|TRBV7-8|TRBJ2-5
TGTGCCAGCAGCGGCAAGGGGCGGGGGGGCGGAGAGACCCAGTACTTC
CASSGKGRGGGETQYF
>14|TRBD2|-|TRBV7-9|TRBJ2-1
TGTGCCAGCACGTCTAGCGGGGGGTGGAATGAGCAGTTCTTC
CASTSSGGWNEQFF
>14|TRBD2|-|TRBV7-9|TRBJ2-5
TGTGCCAGCAGCTTAGGGACTAGCTGGTCAACCCAGTACTTC
CASSLGTSWSTQYF
>16|-|-|TRBV4-3|TRBJ2-3
TGCGCCAGCAGCCAAACTAGCCTAGGTTTATTAGATACGCAGTATTTT
CASSQTSLGLLDTQYF
>12|-|once|TRBV5-6|TRBJ1-2
TGTGCCAGCAGCTTGTCCGGCTATGGCTACACCTTC
CASSLSGYGYTF
>13|-|-|TRBV5-1|TRBJ1-1
TGCGCCAGCAGCTTTGTGGGGGGCACTGAAGCTTTCTTT
CASSFVGGTEAFF
>13|TRBD2|-|TRBV19|TRBJ2-1
TGTGCCAGTAGATATAGTAGCGGGCTTGAGCAGTTCTTC
CASRYSSGLEQFF
>15|TRBD1|medium-sized|TRBV6-1|TRBJ1-2
TGTGCCAGCAGTGAAGGTCCGGGACAGGGGGCTGGCTACACCTTC
CASSEGPGQGAGYTF
>14|-|few|TRBV5-6|TRBJ1-1
TGTGCCAGCAGGTTACAGCTTATGAACACTGAAGCTTTCTTT
CASRLQLMNTEAFF
>14|-|-|TRBV7-6|TRBJ2-7
TGTGCCAGCAGCTTAGGTGGCGGGGCCTCCGAGCAGTACTTC
CASSLGGGASEQYF
>17|TRBD1|-|TRBV7-9|TRBJ1-4
TGTGCCAGCAGTCCTGTACAGGGGGCAGCAACTAATGAAAAACTGTTTTTT
CASSPVQGAATNEKLFF